This T cell receptor beta chain was documented in a study of early T cells in non-severe SARS-CoV-2 infection. This clonotype has a count of ten or more. A single record per CDR3 protein comes from TCRdb applying MiXCR to the 5' RACE reads. The sample lists 45,000 to 70,000 distinct CDR3 sequences, around 10% occurring once. This CDR3 has 13 amino acids. Between the trimmed V and J ends, which lost 3 bases and 5 bases, there was a span of 8 bases. This TCR came from an adult who was a healthcare worker with PCR-confirmed SARS-CoV-2 infection or an uninfected control (not recorded which). This chain connects TRBV12-3 or TRBV12-4 to TRBJ1-3; D is possibly TRBD1 (6 bases). Sequencing was done on a sample of whole blood. The CDR3 sequence is CASSFRGRNTIYF. CDR3 bases: TGTGCCAGCAGTTTCAGGGGTCGAAACACCATATATTTT.